This T cell receptor (beta chain) was documented in a study of T cells expressing NK-cell markers. In the study overall: CD3+CD56+NKG2C+, CD3+CD56+NKG2C- and CD3+CD56-NKG2C+ T cells, once sorted, supplied the TCR beta repertoires. Broader study findings: Each of roughly six donors carried dominant NKG2C+ clonotypes accounting for about 1.0-8% of CD8+ T cells. Topping the CD3+CD56-NKG2C+ fraction as well were these clonotypes, in four donors.

After re-calling the 5' RACE reads, TCRdb lists one entry per CDR3 protein, DNA absent. The sample table includes 400,000 to 550,000 distinct CDR3 sequences. Worth noting for this clonotype: The antigen is unknown.

The CDR3 extends over 15 amino acids. Germline loops: CDR1 MNHEY, CDR2 SMNVEV (reference sequence). V is TRBV27 and J is TRBJ2-1; TCRdb's D call of TRBD2 is untestable without DNA. Material: blood T cells: a sorted CD56 or NKG2C T cell subset, CD4+ or CD8+ T cells, or bulk PBMC T cells (not recorded which). The receptor was isolated from a woman between 18 and 69 years old in good health. The CDR3 loop is CASSPRLAGNNEQFF.